Presented here are 31 T cell receptor beta chains from one specimen sequenced in a study of blood T cell repertoires in COVID-19. TCRdb's table, derived via immunoSEQ multiplex PCR, lists solely in-frame clones and lacks some. The sample gives 110,000 or so clones, over 75% of which show up once; 2.5% to 3% is in the top ten. The source material was peripheral blood. These receptors were collected from a man in his fifties or sixties with acute or convalescent COVID-19.

CDR3 in amino acids: CASSNPGTVTPYEQYF. Written as DNA, the CDR3 is TGTGCCAGTAGTAACCCCGGGACAGTTACCCCCTACGAGCAGTACTTC. J is TRBJ2-7 and V is TRBV19, with 7 bases aligning to TRBD1. This CDR3 comprises 16 residues. V was clipped by 4 bases and J by 2 bases; unmatched bases: 11. The germline gives CDR1 LNHDA, CDR2 SQIVND (reference sequence).

The chain couples TRBV19 to TRBJ2-1; 12 bases match TRBD2. The V segment lost 2 bases and the J segment 4 bases; nucleotides outside the gene matches: 3. CDR1 is LNHDA and CDR2 is SQIVND in the germline V gene (reference sequence). This CDR3 has 16 residues. CDR3 in DNA: TGTGCCAGTAGTATACTAGCGGGAGGGGGATACAATGAGCAGTTCTTC. Protein product: CASSILAGGGYNEQFF.

The rearrangement uses TRBV5-4 and TRBJ2-5, with 14 positions matching TRBD2. V dropped 4 bases and J dropped 2; count of bases not matched to a gene: 10. Germline loops: CDR1 SGHNT, CDR2 YYREEE (reference sequence). The CDR3 contains 18 residues. CDR3 in DNA: TGTGCCAGCAGCCTAGGACTAGCGGGAGGCCCTCGGCAAGAGACCCAGTACTTC. It is translated as CASSLGLAGGPRQETQYF.

The chain has TRBV24-1 and TRBJ2-1, with D perhaps matching TRBD1 (6 bases). The CDR3 loop spans 14 amino acids. V lost 4 bases and J 7 bases, leaving 13 bases between the germline ends. Germline V gene sequence: CDR1 KGHDR, CDR2 SFDVKD. The CDR3 reads CATSDLQGRNEQFF. DNA for the CDR3: TGTGCCACCAGTGACTTACAGGGTCGAAATGAGCAGTTCTTC.

CDR3 DNA sequence: TGTGCCACCAGTGACCTAGCGGGAGAGACAGATACGCAGTATTTT. Its translation is CATSDLAGETDTQYF. The chain carries TRBV24-1 and TRBJ2-3; 10 nucleotides line up with TRBD2. V was pared by 4 bases and J by 3 bases, with 3 bases of the junction left unmatched. The CDR3 contains 15 residues. Germline CDR1 is KGHDR and CDR2 is SFDVKD.

This clone was detected once. The chain combines TRBV6-6 with TRBJ1-1, with a tentative D call TRBD1 (6 bases). V shed 2 bases and J shed 1 base, with 11 bases lying between them. The CDR3 totals 15 residues. In germline, CDR1 is MNHNY, CDR2 SVGAGI (reference sequence). The CDR3 DNA sequence: TGTGCCAGCAGTTACCCGACAGGAACGAACACTGAAGCTTTCTTT. Protein product: CASSYPTGTNTEAFF.

This rearrangement joins TRBV13 to TRBJ1-1, with D possibly being TRBD1 (5 bases). The V gene's germline CDR1 is PRHDT and CDR2 FYEKMQ (reference sequence). The V end was cut by 3 bases, the J end by 1 base, with 6 bases between. CDR3 length equals 13 residues. For the CDR3, the DNA is TGTGCCAGCAGCTTCACAGGGAACACTGAAGCTTTCTTT. Protein product: CASSFTGNTEAFF.

The chain joins TRBV6-5 to TRBJ2-7; D is possibly TRBD2 (7 bases). V was clipped by 7 bases and J by 5 bases, with 15 bases between them. The CDR3 length is 13 residues. The germline CDR1 and CDR2 sequences are MNHEY and SVGAGI. The CDR3 DNA reads TGTGCCAGCAAAACAGGGAGCGGGAACGAGCAGTACTTC. Its translation: CASKTGSGNEQYF.

The DNA for the CDR3 is TGTGCCAGCAGCTTCCAGGGGCGCTCTGAAGCTTTCTTT. This gives the protein CASSFQGRSEAFF. This rearrangement joins TRBV7-3 to TRBJ1-1; D is perhaps TRBD1 (6 bases). This CDR3 contains 13 residues. Germline CDR1 SGHTA, CDR2 FQGTGA. Trimming took off 3 bases at V and 6 bases at J, with 11 bases between the two ends. Together with reference TRBV7-3 and TRBJ1-1, the CDR3 gives the full variable domain: GAGVSQTPSNKVTEKGKYVELRCDPISGHTALYWYRQSLGQGPEFLIYFQGTGAADDSGLPNDRFFAVRPEGSVSTLKIQRTERGDSAVYLCASSFQGRSEAFFGQGTRLTVV.

The chain uses TRBV25-1 and TRBJ1-6, with 7 bases aligning to TRBD1. This CDR3 is built from 15 residues. Germline V gene lookup returns CDR1 MGHDK and CDR2 SYGVNS. The V and J ends lost 1 base and 7 bases, in that order; junction bases with no gene match: 4. The CDR3 DNA reads TGTGCCAGCAGTGAATTCGGACAGGCGAATTCACCCCTCCACTTT. It translates to CASSEFGQANSPLHF. Full variable domain (remainder filled in from reference TRBV25-1 and TRBJ1-6): EADIYQTPRYLVIGTGKKITLECSQTMGHDKMYWYQQDPGMELHLIHYSYGVNSTEKGDLSSESTVSRIRTEHFPLTLESARPSHTSQYLCASSEFGQANSPLHFGNGTRLTVT.

The chain is built from TRBV6-5 and TRBJ2-5; D is unresolved. Deletions cut 0 bases from V and 5 bases from J, with 13 bases between. The CDR3 consists of 15 residues. Germline CDR1 reads MNHEY; CDR2 reads SVGAGI. DNA for the CDR3: TGTGCCAGCAGTTACTCGGTCGGTCGCCGGGAGACCCAGTACTTC. This translates into CASSYSVGRRETQYF.

Only one count was recorded for this clone. The chain carries TRBV2 and TRBJ1-2; D is possibly TRBD1 (5 bases). The CDR3 runs 14 residues. The germline V and J ends were trimmed by 4 bases and 2 bases, with 11 bases remaining between them. The germline V gene encodes CDR1 SNHLY and CDR2 FYNNEI. The CDR3 spells CASSVNRINYGYTF. The CDR3 DNA sequence: TGTGCCAGCAGTGTTAACAGGATAAACTATGGCTACACCTTC.

V and J are TRBV3-1 (or the pseudogene TRBV3-2) and TRBJ2-2; no definite D call. Trimming stripped 4 bases from V and 7 bases from J, with 7 bases between. From germline, CDR1 is LGHDT and CDR2 YNNKEL (reference sequence). The CDR3 length is 12 residues. The CDR3 loop reads CASSPTHGELFF. The CDR3 region has the DNA TGTGCCAGCAGCCCTACCCACGGGGAGCTGTTTTTT.

The chain uses TRBV18 and TRBJ1-2, with TRBD1 matching over 10 bases. With 2 bases clipped from V and 7 bases from J, the junction kept 10 bases outside the gene matches. The length of the CDR3 is 16 residues. Germline V gene data show CDR1 as KGHSH and CDR2 as LQKENI. Here the CDR3 reads CASSPTGQGLLSGYTF. CDR3 DNA sequence: TGTGCCAGCTCACCAACGGGACAGGGGCTCCTCTCTGGCTACACCTTC.

V is TRBV9 and J is TRBJ1-6; a possible D gene is TRBD1 (5 bases). V gave up 1 base and J gave up 10 bases, with 15 bases separating them. Germline assignment: CDR1 SGDLS and CDR2 YYNGEE. This CDR3 contains 15 residues. The CDR3 sequence: CASSVTVLGGSPLHF. CDR3 nucleotides: TGTGCCAGCAGCGTAACGGTACTGGGGGGATCACCCCTCCACTTT.

With respect to this clone: An end of the junction does not agree with germline; a read error may underlie this. The chain combines TRBV7-7 with TRBJ2-3, with TRBD2 identical over 7 bases. CDR1 is SSHAT and CDR2 is FNYEAQ in the germline V gene (reference sequence). The length of the CDR3 is 13 residues. The CDR3 DNA follows: TGTGCTAGCAGCTTAGCGGGCCCAGATACGCAGTATTTT. Protein product: CASSLAGPDTQYF.

CDR3 in DNA: TGTGCCAGTAGTCCCGTCCGGGACAGGGGGAATAGTGGCTACACCTTC. It translates to CASSPVRDRGNSGYTF. The rearrangement links TRBV19 to TRBJ1-2; TRBD1 matches 11 bases. The J segment lost 7 bases and the V segment lost 5 bases, leaving 12 bases of the junction unmatched. The germline gives CDR1 LNHDA, CDR2 SQIVND (reference sequence). The CDR3 is made up of 16 amino acids.

For the CDR3, the DNA is TGTGCCATCACTGGGACAGGGATGAACACTGAAGCTTTCTTT. Translated: CAITGTGMNTEAFF. The rearrangement uses TRBV10-3 and TRBJ1-1; 9 bases are shared with TRBD1. The CDR3 is 14 amino acids. Germline V lookup: CDR1 ENHRY, CDR2 SYGVKD. The V segment lost 7 bases and the J segment 0 bases; nucleotides outside the gene matches: 3.

The chain uses TRBV5-1 and TRBJ2-1, with 8 bases lining up with TRBD2. Germline lookup yields CDR1 SGHRS and CDR2 YFSETQ. V was pared by 4 bases and J by 7 bases, with 10 bases of the junction left unmatched. The CDR3 extends over 15 amino acids. This chain's CDR3 is CASSQIGVAGNEQFF. The DNA of the CDR3 is TGCGCCAGCAGCCAGATTGGGGTAGCGGGAAATGAGCAGTTCTTC. Supplemented by reference TRBV5-1 and TRBJ2-1, the full variable domain reads KAGVTQTPRYLIKTRGQQVTLSCSPISGHRSVSWYQQTPGQGLQFLFEYFSETQRNKGNFPGRFSGRQFSNSRSEMNVSTLELGDSALYLCASSQIGVAGNEQFFGPGTRLTVL.

The chain carries TRBV21-1 and TRBJ2-3; the table names TRBD2, a call not compared with the DNA. TRBV21-1 is marked as a pseudogene. CDR3 length equals 20 residues. CDR3 region: CASNPKYDGRVSNHTDTQYF. The CDR3 DNA sequence: TGTGCCAGCAACCCTAAGTATGACGGGAGGGTGTCGAACCACACAGATACGCAGTATTTT.

This clone has just a few counts. The chain is built from TRBV6-5 and TRBJ2-2; D unclear. Trimming removed 5 bases at V and 7 bases at J, with 14 bases between. CDR3 length: 14 amino acids. Looked up from germline, CDR1 is MNHEY and CDR2 is SVGAGI. CDR3 sequence reads: CASSQSNSHGELFF. For the CDR3, the DNA is TGTGCCAGCAGTCAGAGCAACAGCCACGGGGAGCTGTTTTTT.

The sample holds one count of this clone. This chain uses TRBV2 with TRBJ2-5; perhaps TRBD2 as D (6 bases). In germline, CDR1 is SNHLY, CDR2 FYNNEI. CDR3 length equals 13 residues. V lost 8 bases and J lost 5, with 15 bases in between. The CDR3 coding sequence is TGTGCCAGCCTAGCCGGGAGCGGTGAGACCCAGTACTTC. It codes for CASLAGSGETQYF.

The CDR3 sequence is CASSVGGTVSTDTQYF. In DNA form, the CDR3 reads TGTGCCAGCAGCGTAGGCGGGACGGTGAGCACAGATACGCAGTATTTT. This rearrangement joins TRBV9 to TRBJ2-3; D perhaps matches TRBD2 (6 bases). The CDR3 loop spans 16 amino acids. V was cut by 0 bases and J by 0 bases, with 11 bases left in between. Germline V gene lookup returns CDR1 SGDLS and CDR2 YYNGEE.

This rearrangement joins TRBV4-2 to TRBJ2-5, with 8 bases matching TRBD2. Germline assignment: CDR1 LGHNA and CDR2 YNFKEQ. CDR3 size: 17 residues. The V gene end was trimmed by 0 bases and the J gene end by 3 bases; junction bases not matched to a gene: 9. In DNA form, the CDR3 reads TGTGCCAGCAGCCAAGAGACCGGGACTAGGGGGGAAGAGACCCAGTACTTC. As protein: CASSQETGTRGEETQYF.

The chain links TRBV24-1 to TRBJ1-1; no clear D. Germline values: CDR1 KGHDR, CDR2 SFDVKD. V was cut by 6 bases and J by 2 bases, with 9 bases left in between. There are 13 residues in the CDR3. The CDR3 reads CATSLSSNTEAFF. As DNA, the CDR3 is TGTGCCACCAGTTTGAGCTCCAACACTGAAGCTTTCTTT.

In this sample, this clone turned up a few times. V and J are TRBV7-9 and TRBJ2-2; D possibly corresponds to TRBD1 (6 bases). V gave up 5 bases and J gave up 1 base, with 14 bases separating them. Germline V lookup: CDR1 SEHNR, CDR2 FQNEAQ (reference sequence). CDR3 length: 16 residues. Here the CDR3 reads CASSPPDRENTGELFF. CDR3 sequence (DNA): TGTGCCAGCAGCCCCCCGGACAGAGAGAACACCGGGGAGCTGTTTTTT.

This clone showed up just once. The rearrangement uses TRBV9 and TRBJ2-5, with TRBD2 identical over 8 bases. V shed 0 bases and J 5 bases; nucleotides not matched to a gene: 6. Per germline, CDR1 SGDLS and CDR2 YYNGEE. CDR3 length equals 15 residues. The CDR3 sequence is CASSVAGGGRETQYF. The DNA of the CDR3 is TGTGCCAGCAGCGTAGCTGGCGGGGGGAGGGAGACCCAGTACTTC.

The chain links TRBV5-1 to TRBJ1-2, with 10 bases identical to TRBD1. The V segment lost 0 bases and the J segment 6 bases; nucleotides outside the gene matches: 8. The germline gives CDR1 SGHRS, CDR2 YFSETQ. The CDR3 contains 16 residues. CDR3 in amino acids: CASSLESMDRGNGYTF. The CDR3 DNA is TGCGCCAGCAGCTTGGAGTCAATGGACAGGGGGAATGGCTACACCTTC.

The chain recombines TRBV11-3 with TRBJ2-1; 13 bases are a match to TRBD2. The V gene end was trimmed by 5 bases and the J gene end by 6 bases; junction bases not matched to a gene: 7. Germline V CDR1 and CDR2: SGHNT, YENEEA. This CDR3 contains 16 residues. CDR3 residues: CASSPRLAGGRNEQFF. The CDR3 DNA follows: TGTGCCAGCAGCCCTCGACTAGCGGGGGGCCGCAATGAGCAGTTCTTC.

This clone was observed a few times. The chain uses TRBV6-5 and TRBJ1-1; a weak D match, TRBD1 (5 bases). There are 15 residues in the CDR3. Per the germline V gene, CDR1 is MNHEY and CDR2 is SVGAGI. Trimming removed 5 bases at V and 3 bases at J, with 16 bases between. The chain's CDR3 is CASSRTLGAYTEAFF. The CDR3 region has the DNA TGTGCCAGCAGTCGAACATTAGGGGCCTACACTGAAGCTTTCTTT.

This clone was seen a single time. The chain is built from TRBV27 and TRBJ2-7; 10 bases match TRBD1. The V gene's germline CDR1 is MNHEY and CDR2 SMNVEV (reference sequence). CDR3 length equals 15 residues. The J segment lost 3 bases and the V segment lost 5 bases, leaving 7 bases of the junction unmatched. In DNA, the CDR3 is TGTGCCAGCAGTCAAGGGACAGGGGACCTCTACGAGCAGTACTTC. This encodes CASSQGTGDLYEQYF.